Here is one T cell receptor (beta chain) with its context. Its antigen is still unknown. The CDR3 runs 17 residues. In germline, CDR1 is SGHVS, CDR2 FQNEAQ. After removal of 1 base from V and 7 bases from J, the junction contained 12 bases not matched to a gene. This entry belongs to a study of PD-L1 blockade in urothelial cancer. Study-level background: The median number of T cells present in blood samples was about 130,000. Whole-study results and caveats: Durable-benefit cases showed more tumor-associated blood clone expansion at 3 weeks.

Assay: immunoSEQ multiplex PCR; the TCRdb copy retains only in-frame clones and omits some. The table has roughly 90,000 clones, more than 85% seen once. The sequencing used PBMCs, collected around atezolizumab (anti-PD-L1) treatment. The chain is built from TRBV7-8 and TRBJ2-1, with 8 bases lining up with TRBD2. This clonotype was obtained from a man between 60 and 75 years old with urothelial cancer. For the CDR3, the DNA is TGTGCCAGCAGCTTAGGGCCACGGGGGGGCAAGGGAAATGAGCAGTTCTTC. Translation gives CASSLGPRGGKGNEQFF.